This T cell receptor beta chain was captured by sequencing in a study of PD-L1 blockade in urothelial cancer. Profiled with immunoSEQ multiplex PCR; TCRdb holds only in-frame clones, not every one. Of about 70,000 clones in the sample, 80% to 85% were seen once. The CDR3 is 16 amino acids. Germline values: CDR1 SGHRS, CDR2 YFSETQ. Trimming removed 0 bases from V and 5 bases from J; junction bases left unmatched: 8. This rearrangement joins TRBV5-1 to TRBJ2-5; 9 nucleotides line up with TRBD2. The source is a man aged 65 to 79 with urothelial cancer. Sequenced material: PBMCs, taken around atezolizumab (anti-PD-L1) treatment. The CDR3 DNA is TGCGCCAGCAGCTTGGATTGGCCCCTAGCGGGGGAGACCCAGTACTTC. It codes for CASSLDWPLAGETQYF.